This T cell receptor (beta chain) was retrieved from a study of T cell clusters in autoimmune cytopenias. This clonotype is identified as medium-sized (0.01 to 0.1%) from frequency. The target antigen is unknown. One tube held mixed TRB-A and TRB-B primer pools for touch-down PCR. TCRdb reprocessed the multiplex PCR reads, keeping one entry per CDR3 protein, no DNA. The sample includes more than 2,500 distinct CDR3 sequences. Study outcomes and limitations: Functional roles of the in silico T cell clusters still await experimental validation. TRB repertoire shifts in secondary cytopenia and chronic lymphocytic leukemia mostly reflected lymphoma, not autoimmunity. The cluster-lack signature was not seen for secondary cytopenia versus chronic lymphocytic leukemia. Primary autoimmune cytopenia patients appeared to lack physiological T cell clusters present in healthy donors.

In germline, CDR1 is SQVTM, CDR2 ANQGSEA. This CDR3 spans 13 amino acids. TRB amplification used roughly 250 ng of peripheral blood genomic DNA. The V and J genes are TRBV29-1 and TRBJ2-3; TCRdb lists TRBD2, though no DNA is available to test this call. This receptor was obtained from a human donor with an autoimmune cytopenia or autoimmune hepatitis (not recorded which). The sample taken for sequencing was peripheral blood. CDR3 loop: CSVDGGDTDTQYF.